Sequencing of this T cell receptor beta chain was carried out in a study of blood T cell repertoires in COVID-19. Authors' data handling: Estimated nucleated cell counts came from reference gene primer amplification. This table comes from immunoSEQ multiplex PCR, and its TCRdb copy is limited to in-frame clones, with some not included. The V and J calls and clone size were taken over from that table, and D and trimming were inferred from the DNA. The data show a few hundred thousand clones, roughly 80% seen once. Source material: peripheral blood. This TCR came from a man older than 75 with acute or convalescent COVID-19.

The CDR3 DNA follows: TGTGCCAGCAGCCATCAACAGGGGGCTCCGTGGACGCAGTTCTTC. It is translated as CASSHQQGAPWTQFF. The chain is built from TRBV14 and TRBJ2-1, with 9 bases aligning to TRBD1. CDR1 SGHDN and CDR2 FVKESK come from the germline V gene. V was clipped by 3 bases and J by 12 bases; unmatched bases: 12. This CDR3 has 15 amino acids.